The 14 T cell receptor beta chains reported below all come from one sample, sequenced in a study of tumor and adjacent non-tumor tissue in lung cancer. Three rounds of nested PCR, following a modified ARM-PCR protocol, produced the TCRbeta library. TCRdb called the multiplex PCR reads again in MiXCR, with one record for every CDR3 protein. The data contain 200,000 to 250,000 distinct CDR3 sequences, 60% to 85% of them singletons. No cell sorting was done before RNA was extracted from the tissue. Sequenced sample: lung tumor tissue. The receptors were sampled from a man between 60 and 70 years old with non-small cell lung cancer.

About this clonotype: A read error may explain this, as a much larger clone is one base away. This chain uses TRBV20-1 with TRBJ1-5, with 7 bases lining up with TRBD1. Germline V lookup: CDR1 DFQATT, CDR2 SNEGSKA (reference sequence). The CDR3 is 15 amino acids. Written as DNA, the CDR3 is TGCAGTGCTAGACGACAGGGTGTTAGCGATCAGCCCCAGCATTTT. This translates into CSARRQGVSDQPQHF.

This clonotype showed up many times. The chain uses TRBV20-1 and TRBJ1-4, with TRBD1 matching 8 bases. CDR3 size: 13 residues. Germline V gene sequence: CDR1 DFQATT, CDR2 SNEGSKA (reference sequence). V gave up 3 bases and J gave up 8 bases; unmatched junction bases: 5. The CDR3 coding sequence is TGCAGTGCTAGTAGGACAGGGAAAGAAAAACTGTTTTTT. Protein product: CSASRTGKEKLFF.

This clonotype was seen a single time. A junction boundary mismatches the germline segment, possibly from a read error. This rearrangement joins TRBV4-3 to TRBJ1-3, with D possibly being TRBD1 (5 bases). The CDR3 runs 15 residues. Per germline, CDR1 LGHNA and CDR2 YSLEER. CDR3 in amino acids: CASSQGGSSGNTLYF. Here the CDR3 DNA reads TGCGCCAGCAGCCAAGGGGGCAGCTCTGGAAACACCTTATATTTT.

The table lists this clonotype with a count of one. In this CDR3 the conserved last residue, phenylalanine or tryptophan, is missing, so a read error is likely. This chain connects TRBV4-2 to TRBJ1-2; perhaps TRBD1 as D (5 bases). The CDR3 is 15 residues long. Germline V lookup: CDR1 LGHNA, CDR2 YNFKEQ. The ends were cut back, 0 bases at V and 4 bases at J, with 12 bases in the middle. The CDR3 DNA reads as TGTGCCAGCAGCCAAGATGCTCGTGGGGGCTATGGCTACACCCTC. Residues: CASSQDARGGYGYTL.

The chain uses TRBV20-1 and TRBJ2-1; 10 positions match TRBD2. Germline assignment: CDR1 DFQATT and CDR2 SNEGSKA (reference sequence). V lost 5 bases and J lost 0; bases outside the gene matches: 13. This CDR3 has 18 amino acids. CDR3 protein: CSAPSPGLARDSYNEQFF. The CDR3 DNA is TGCAGTGCTCCCTCTCCGGGACTAGCGAGAGACTCCTACAATGAGCAGTTCTTC.

CDR3 sequence: CASSPALGNGGKTQYF. In DNA form, the CDR3 reads TGTGCCAGCAGCCCAGCGTTGGGGAACGGGGGCAAGACCCAGTACTTC. The rearrangement uses TRBV12-3 or TRBV12-4 and TRBJ2-5; the D gene could be TRBD1 or TRBD2 (6 bases each). V was cut by 6 bases and J by 6 bases, with 23 bases left in between. This CDR3 comprises 16 residues.

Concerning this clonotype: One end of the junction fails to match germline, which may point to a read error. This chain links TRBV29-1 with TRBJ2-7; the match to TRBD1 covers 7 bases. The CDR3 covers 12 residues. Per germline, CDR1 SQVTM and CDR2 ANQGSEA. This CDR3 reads CSVALGQDELYF. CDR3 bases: TGCAGCGTAGCGCTCGGACAGGACGAGCTGTACTTC.

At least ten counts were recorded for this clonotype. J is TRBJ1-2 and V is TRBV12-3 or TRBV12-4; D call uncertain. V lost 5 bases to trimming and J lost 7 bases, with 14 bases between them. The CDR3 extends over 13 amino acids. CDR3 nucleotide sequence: TGTGCCAGCAGTCCCCGTAAGGAGAGTGGCTACACCTTC. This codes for CASSPRKESGYTF.

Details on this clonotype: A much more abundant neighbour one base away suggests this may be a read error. The CDR3 spells CSARGYRDRQAFF. The CDR3 nucleotides read TGCAGTGCTAGAGGGTATAGGGACCGACAAGCTTTCTTT. The V gene is TRBV20-1, the J gene TRBJ1-1; D may be TRBD1 (5 bases). Germline CDR1 is DFQATT and CDR2 is SNEGSKA (reference sequence). CDR3 length: 13 amino acids. Trimming left V 1 base short and J 9 bases short, with 15 bases between.

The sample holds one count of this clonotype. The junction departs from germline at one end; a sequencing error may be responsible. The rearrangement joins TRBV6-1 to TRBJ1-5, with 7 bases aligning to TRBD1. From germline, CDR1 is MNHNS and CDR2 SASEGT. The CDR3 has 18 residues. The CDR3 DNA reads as TGTGCCAGCACTTACCCCGGGACAGCCAGGATTGGCAATCACCCCCAGCATTTT. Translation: CASTYPGTARIGNHPQHF.

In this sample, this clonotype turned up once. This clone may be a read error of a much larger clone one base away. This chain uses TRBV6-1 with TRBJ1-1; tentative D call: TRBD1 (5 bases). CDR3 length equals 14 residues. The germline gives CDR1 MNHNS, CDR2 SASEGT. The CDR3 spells CVSSSGRKNTEAFF. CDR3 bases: TGTGTCAGCAGTTCGGGACGAAAGAACACTGAAGCTTTCTTT.

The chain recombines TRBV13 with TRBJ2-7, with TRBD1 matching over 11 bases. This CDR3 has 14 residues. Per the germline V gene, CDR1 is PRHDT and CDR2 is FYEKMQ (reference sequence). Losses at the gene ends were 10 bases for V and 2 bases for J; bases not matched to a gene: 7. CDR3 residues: CANSPDRGPYEQYF. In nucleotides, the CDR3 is TGTGCCAACAGTCCGGACAGGGGGCCCTACGAGCAGTACTTC. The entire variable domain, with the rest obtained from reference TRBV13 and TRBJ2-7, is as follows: AAGVIQSPRHLIKEKRETATLKCYPIPRHDTVYWYQQGPGQDPQFLISFYEKMQSDKGSIPDRFSAQQFSDYHSELNMSSLELGDSALYFCANSPDRGPYEQYFGPGTRLTVT.

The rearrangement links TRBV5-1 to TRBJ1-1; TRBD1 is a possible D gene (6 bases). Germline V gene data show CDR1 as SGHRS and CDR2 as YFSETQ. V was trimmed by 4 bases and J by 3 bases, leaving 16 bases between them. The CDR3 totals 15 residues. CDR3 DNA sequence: TGCGCCAGCAGCGTCTTAGGGGGGGCCGACACTGAAGCTTTCTTT. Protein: CASSVLGGADTEAFF.

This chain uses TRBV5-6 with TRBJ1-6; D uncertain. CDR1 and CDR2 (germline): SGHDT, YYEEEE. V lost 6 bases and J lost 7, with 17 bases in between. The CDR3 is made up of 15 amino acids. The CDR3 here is CASIEWSAENSPLHF. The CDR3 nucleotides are TGTGCCAGCATCGAATGGTCAGCCGAAAATTCACCCCTCCACTTT.